The clone carrying this T cell receptor beta chain turned up a few times. The antigen remains undetermined. Lactation, pregnancy, other autoimmune disease or uncontrolled infection excluded patients. Thyroid ultrasound, orbital computed tomography, clinical symptoms, and serum thyroxine and TRAb underpinned diagnoses. TCR beta CDR3 regions were amplified from RNA. Primed by the HTBI set, a first-round RT-PCR was run on the TCR CDR3. TCRdb recomputed calls from the multiplex PCR reads with MiXCR, one row per CDR3 protein. The sample holds some 350,000 distinct CDR3 sequences, roughly 15% seen once. These data come from a study of T cells in Graves' hyperthyroidism and ophthalmopathy. Overall study findings and caveats: Ophthalmopathy could be told apart from stable hyperthyroidism with a 13 V-J model. Most expanded thyroid clonotypes above 0.001 also appeared in blood.

The specimen was blood. This TCR derives from an older woman with Graves' ophthalmopathy.

Written as DNA, the CDR3 is TGCGCCAGCAGCTTGATGGCGGGACAGGGAGCCTACGAGCAGTACTTC. It specifies CASSLMAGQGAYEQYF. This chain joins TRBV5-1 and TRBJ2-7, with 9 bases fitting TRBD1. The V and J ends lost 1 base and 2 bases, in that order; junction bases with no gene match: 7. This CDR3 is 16 amino acids long. Germline CDR1 reads SGHRS; CDR2 reads YFSETQ.